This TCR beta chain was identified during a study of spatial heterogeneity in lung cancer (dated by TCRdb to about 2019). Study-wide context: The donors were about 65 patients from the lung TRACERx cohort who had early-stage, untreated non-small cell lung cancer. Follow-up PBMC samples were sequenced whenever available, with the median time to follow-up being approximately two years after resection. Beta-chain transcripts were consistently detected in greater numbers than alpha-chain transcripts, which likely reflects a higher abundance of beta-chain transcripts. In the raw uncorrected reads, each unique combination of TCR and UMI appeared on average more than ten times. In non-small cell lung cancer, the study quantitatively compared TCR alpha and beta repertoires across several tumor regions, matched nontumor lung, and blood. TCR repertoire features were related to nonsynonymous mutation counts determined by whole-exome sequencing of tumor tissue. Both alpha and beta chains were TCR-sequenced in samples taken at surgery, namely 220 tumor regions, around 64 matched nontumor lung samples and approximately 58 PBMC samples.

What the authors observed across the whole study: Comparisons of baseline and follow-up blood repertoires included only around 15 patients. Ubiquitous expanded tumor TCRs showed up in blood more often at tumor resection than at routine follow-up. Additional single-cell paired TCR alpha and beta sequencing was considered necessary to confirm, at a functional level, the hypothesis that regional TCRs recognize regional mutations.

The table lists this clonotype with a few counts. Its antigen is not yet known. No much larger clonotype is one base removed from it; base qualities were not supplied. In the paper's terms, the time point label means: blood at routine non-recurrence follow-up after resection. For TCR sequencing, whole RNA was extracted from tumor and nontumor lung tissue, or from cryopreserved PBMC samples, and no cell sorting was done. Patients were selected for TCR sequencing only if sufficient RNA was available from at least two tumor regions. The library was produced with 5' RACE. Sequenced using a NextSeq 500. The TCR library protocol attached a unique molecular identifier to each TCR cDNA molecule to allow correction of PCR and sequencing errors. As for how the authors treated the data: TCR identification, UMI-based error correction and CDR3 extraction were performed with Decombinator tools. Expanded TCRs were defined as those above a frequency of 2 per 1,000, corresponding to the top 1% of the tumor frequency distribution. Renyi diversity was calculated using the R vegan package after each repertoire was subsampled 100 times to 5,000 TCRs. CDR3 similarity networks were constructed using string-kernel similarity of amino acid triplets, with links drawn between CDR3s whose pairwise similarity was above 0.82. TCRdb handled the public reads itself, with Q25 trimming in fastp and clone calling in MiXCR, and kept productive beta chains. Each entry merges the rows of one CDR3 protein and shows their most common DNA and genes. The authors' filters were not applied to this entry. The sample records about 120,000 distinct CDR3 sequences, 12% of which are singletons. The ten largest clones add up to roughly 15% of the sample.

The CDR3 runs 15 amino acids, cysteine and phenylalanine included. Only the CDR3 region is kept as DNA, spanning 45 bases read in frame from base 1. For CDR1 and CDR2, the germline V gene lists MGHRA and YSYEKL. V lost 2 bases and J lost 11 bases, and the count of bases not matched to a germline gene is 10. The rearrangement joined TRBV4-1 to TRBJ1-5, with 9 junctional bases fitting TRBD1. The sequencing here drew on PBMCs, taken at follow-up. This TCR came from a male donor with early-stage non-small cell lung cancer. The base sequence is TGCGCCAGCAGCCAAACAGGGGGCGACAGCCAGGCCCAGCATTTT. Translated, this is CASSQTGGDSQAQHF.